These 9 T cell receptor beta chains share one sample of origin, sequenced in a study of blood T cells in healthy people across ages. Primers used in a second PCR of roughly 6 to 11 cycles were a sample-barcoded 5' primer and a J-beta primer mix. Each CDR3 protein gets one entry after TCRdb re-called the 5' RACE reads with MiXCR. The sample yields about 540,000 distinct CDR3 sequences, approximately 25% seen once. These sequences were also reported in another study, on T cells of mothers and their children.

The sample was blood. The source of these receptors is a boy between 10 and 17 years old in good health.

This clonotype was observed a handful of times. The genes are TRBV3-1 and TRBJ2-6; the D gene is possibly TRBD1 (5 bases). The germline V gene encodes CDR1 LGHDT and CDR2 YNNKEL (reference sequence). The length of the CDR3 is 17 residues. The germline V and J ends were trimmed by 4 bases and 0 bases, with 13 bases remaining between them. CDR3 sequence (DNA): TGTGCCAGCAGCCCCCAGGGAATGTACTCTGGGGCCAACGTCCTGACTTTC. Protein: CASSPQGMYSGANVLTF. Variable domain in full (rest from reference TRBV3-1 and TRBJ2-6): DTAVSQTPKYLVTQMGNDKSIKCEQNLGHDTMYWYKQDSKKFLKIMFSYNNKELIINETVPNRFSPKSPDKAHLNLHINSLELGDSAVYFCASSPQGMYSGANVLTFGAGSRLTVL.

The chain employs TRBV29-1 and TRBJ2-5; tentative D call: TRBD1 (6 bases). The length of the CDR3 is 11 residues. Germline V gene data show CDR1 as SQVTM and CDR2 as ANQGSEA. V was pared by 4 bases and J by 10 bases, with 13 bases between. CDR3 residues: CSVGGGYDQYF. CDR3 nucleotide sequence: TGCAGCGTTGGTGGGGGCTACGACCAGTACTTC.

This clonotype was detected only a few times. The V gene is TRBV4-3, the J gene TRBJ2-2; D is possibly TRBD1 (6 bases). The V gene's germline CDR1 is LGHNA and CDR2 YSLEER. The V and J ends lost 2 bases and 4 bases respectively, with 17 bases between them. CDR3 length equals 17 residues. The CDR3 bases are TGCGCCAGCAGCCAAAAAACAGGGCCCCGAGGCACCGGGGAGCTGTTTTTT. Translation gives CASSQKTGPRGTGELFF.

The CDR3 here is CSVEGSSTDTQYF. The CDR3 DNA is TGCAGCGTTGAGGGCTCAAGCACAGATACGCAGTATTTT. J is TRBJ2-3 and V is TRBV29-1; the D is unclear. V was trimmed by 3 bases and J by 0 bases, leaving 7 bases between them. The CDR3 loop spans 13 amino acids. Germline CDR1 SQVTM, CDR2 ANQGSEA.

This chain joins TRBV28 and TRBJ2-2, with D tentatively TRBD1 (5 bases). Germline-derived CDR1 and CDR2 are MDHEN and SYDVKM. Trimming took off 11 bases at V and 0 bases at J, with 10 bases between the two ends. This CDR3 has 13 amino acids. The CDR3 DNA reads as TGTGCCGCCCGGACAACGAACACCGGGGAGCTGTTTTTT. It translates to CAARTTNTGELFF.

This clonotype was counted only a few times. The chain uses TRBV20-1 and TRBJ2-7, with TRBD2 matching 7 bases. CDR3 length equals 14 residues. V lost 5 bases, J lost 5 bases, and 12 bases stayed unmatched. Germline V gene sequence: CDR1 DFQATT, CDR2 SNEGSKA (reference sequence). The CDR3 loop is CSAPKAGATNEQYF. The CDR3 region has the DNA TGCAGTGCTCCTAAGGCGGGAGCGACGAACGAGCAGTACTTC.

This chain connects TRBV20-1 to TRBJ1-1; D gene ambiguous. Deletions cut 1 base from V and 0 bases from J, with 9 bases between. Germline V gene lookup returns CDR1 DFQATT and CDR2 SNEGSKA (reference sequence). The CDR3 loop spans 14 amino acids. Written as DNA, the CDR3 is TGCAGTGCTAGAGTGTTGGGGATGAACACTGAAGCTTTCTTT. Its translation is CSARVLGMNTEAFF.

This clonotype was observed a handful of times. CDR3 coding DNA: TGTGCCAGCTGCAACAGCGCTAGCACAGATACGCAGTATTTT. Its translation: CASCNSASTDTQYF. The chain carries TRBV12-3 or TRBV12-4 and TRBJ2-3; D unresolved. This CDR3 has 14 residues. The V end lost 8 bases, the J end lost 0 bases, and 12 bases lay between the germline ends.

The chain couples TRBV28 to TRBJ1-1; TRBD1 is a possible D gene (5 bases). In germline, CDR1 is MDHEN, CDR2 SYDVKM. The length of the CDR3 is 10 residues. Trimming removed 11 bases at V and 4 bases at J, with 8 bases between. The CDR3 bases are TGTGCCGTCCAGGGCACTGAAGCTTTCTTT. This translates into CAVQGTEAFF. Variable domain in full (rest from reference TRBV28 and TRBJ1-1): DVKVTQSSRYLVKRTGEKVFLECVQDMDHENMFWYRQDPGLGLRLIYFSYDVKMKEKGDIPEGYSVSREKKERFSLILESASTNQTSMYLCAVQGTEAFFGQGTRLTVV.